The 6 T cell receptor beta chains in this list originate from one sample, sequenced in a study of vaccination and CD4 T cells after COVID-19. The antigens of these receptors remain unknown. The Oncomine TCR Beta short-read assay was applied to DNA of cultured CD4+ T cells. TCRdb processed the PCR reads anew with MiXCR; each CDR3 protein has one entry. This sample yields about 21,000 distinct CDR3 sequences, of which roughly 40% are seen a single time; 7.5% to 10% belongs to the top ten. Time point meaning: late sampling 161 to 241 days after vaccination in three convalescent patients. Treatment meaning: roughly 11-day PBMC culture with coronavirus spike peptide pools or control peptides (ViraFEST assay). The specimen was CD4+ T cells from blood, cultured in vitro, collected about 7 months after SARS-CoV-2 vaccination. These receptors all come from a human donor who had recovered from COVID-19.

The gene calls are TRBV20-1 and TRBJ2-3; possibly TRBD1 for D (6 bases). V lost 6 bases, J lost 4 bases, and 11 bases lay in between. The germline CDR1 and CDR2 sequences are DFQATT and SNEGSKA (reference sequence). The CDR3 sequence is 12 residues long. CDR3 amino acids: CSATQGSDTQYF. CDR3 nucleotide sequence: TGCAGTGCAACACAGGGTTCAGATACGCAGTATTTT.

The DNA for the CDR3 is TGTGCCAGCTCTCTGGCGGGAGCCCACTACAATGAGCAGTTCTTC. This encodes CASSLAGAHYNEQFF. The chain combines TRBV6-1 with TRBJ2-1, with 7 bases that match TRBD2. Trimming cost V 8 bases and J 3 bases; bases outside gene matches: 10. The V gene's germline CDR1 is MNHNS and CDR2 SASEGT. The CDR3 runs to 15 residues.

The rearrangement joins TRBV7-3 to TRBJ2-1, with 10 bases identical to TRBD1. CDR1 and CDR2 from the germline V gene are SGHTA and FQGTGA. Losses at the gene ends were 3 bases for V and 3 bases for J; bases not matched to a gene: 2. This CDR3 comprises 15 residues. In DNA form, the CDR3 reads TGTGCCAGCAGCTTGGACAGGGGGATCTACAATGAGCAGTTCTTC. Protein product: CASSLDRGIYNEQFF.

This sequence joins TRBV11-3 and TRBJ2-7, with D unresolved. The germline V gene has CDR1 SGHNT and CDR2 YENEEA. The CDR3 is 8 amino acids. The CDR3 region is CAEYEQYF. The CDR3, as DNA: TGTGCTGAGTACGAGCAGTACTTC.

This clonotype appeared a few times. The rearrangement joins TRBV15 to TRBJ1-5; D remains unclear. This CDR3 region has 13 residues. Germline CDR1 reads LNHNV; CDR2 reads YYDKDF (reference sequence). The ends were cut back, 1 base at V and 4 bases at J, with 5 bases in the middle. CDR3 protein: CATSRASNQPQHF. The CDR3 coding sequence is TGTGCCACCAGCAGAGCCTCAAATCAGCCCCAGCATTTT. The whole variable domain, filled in from reference TRBV15 and TRBJ1-5, reads DAMVIQNPRYQVTQFGKPVTLSCSQTLNHNVMYWYQQKSSQAPKLLFHYYDKDFNNEADTPDNFQSRRPNTSFCFLDIRSPGLGDTAMYLCATSRASNQPQHFGDGTRLSIL.

This clonotype was recorded a few times. The rearrangement links TRBV27 to TRBJ1-1; D is unclear. V lost 5 bases to trimming and J lost 4 bases, with 17 bases between them. CDR1 is MNHEY, CDR2 SMNVEV, per germline (reference sequence). The CDR3 is 15 amino acids. Written as DNA, the CDR3 is TGTGCCAGCAGTCCAAGGAGGGTATTGAGCACTGAAGCTTTCTTT. It translates to CASSPRRVLSTEAFF.